The rows below give T cell receptor beta chains drawn from one sample of a study of a mutant IDH1 vaccine in newly diagnosed glioma. The repertoire was sequenced with immunoSEQ multiplex PCR; TCRdb's copy has only in-frame clones and lacks some. The data contain 90,000 to 95,000 clones, about 83% of them seen just once; the ten biggest clones take up approximately 8%. The specimen comprised PBMCs, sampled from a glioma patient treated with radiotherapy, temozolomide or both. The receptors were sampled from a woman aged 45-65 years with glioma. The CDR3 runs from the conserved cysteine through the conserved F or W. The D gene is left open where the match is weak. The listing skips clone size in some rows; elsewhere it reads once, few, many or a size class.

TRBJ1-2,TRBD1,NA,TRBV7-2,TGTGCCAGCAGCTTGCCCCCGGGACAGGGGCACTATGGCTACACCTTC,CASSLPPGQGHYGYTF
TRBJ1-3,NA,NA,TRBV5-4,TGTGCCAGCAGCTTAACAGGGCCAACCTCTGGAAACACCATATATTTT,CASSLTGPTSGNTIYF
TRBJ2-7,NA,NA,TRBV15,TGTGCCACCAGCAGAGCGCGGGTACTCTCCTACGAGCAGTACTTC,CATSRARVLSYEQYF
TRBJ1-1,NA,NA,TRBV28,TGTGCCATCGGGGGAACGGGCACTGAAGCTTTCTTT,CAIGGTGTEAFF
TRBJ2-7,NA,NA,TRBV30,TGTGCCTGGGGGAAATCCTACGAGCAGTACTTC,CAWGKSYEQYF
TRBJ1-6,NA,once,TRBV5-4,TGTGCCAGCAGCTTGGCCGGTCTCCTAGTCCTCCACTTT,CASSLAGLLVLHF
TRBJ2-1,NA,NA,TRBV4-3,TGCGCCAGCAGCCAAGATCTTGGGCACGAGCAGTTCTTC,CASSQDLGHEQFF
TRBJ2-7,NA,NA,TRBV9,TGTGCCAGCAGCGTAGTAACAAGTCCCCAACCCTACGAGCAGTACTTC,CASSVVTSPQPYEQYF
TRBJ2-7,NA,NA,TRBV7-2,TGTGCCAGCAGCTCACGTCAGCGGGTGGGGCCCTACGAGCAGTACTTC,CASSSRQRVGPYEQYF
TRBJ2-7,TRBD1,NA,TRBV15,TGTGCCACCAGCAGTAAAACAGGGGGTTCAGTTGGGGAGCAGTACTTC,CATSSKTGGSVGEQYF
TRBJ1-2,NA,NA,TRBV18,TGTGCCAGCTCACCCGCCAACGACCGTCGTAACTATGGCTACACCTTC,CASSPANDRRNYGYTF
TRBJ1-1,TRBD1,NA,TRBV19,TGTGCCAGTAGTGGACAGGGGGAAGCTGAAGCTTTCTTT,CASSGQGEAEAFF
TRBJ2-3,NA,NA,TRBV5-1,TGCGCCAGCAGCGCCGGGGGGCCCACAGATACGCAGTATTTT,CASSAGGPTDTQYF
TRBJ1-1,NA,few,TRBV18,TGTGCCAGCTCACAGGGGGAGAACACTGAAGCTTTCTTT,CASSQGENTEAFF
TRBJ2-1,NA,NA,TRBV6-6,TGTGCCAGCAGCTCCGGGGCGGGGGCCCTCTACAATGAGCAGTTCTTC,CASSSGAGALYNEQFF
TRBJ1-1,NA,NA,TRBV5-1,TGCGCCAGCAGCTTGGGGGCGGGAGCTGAAGCTTTCTTT,CASSLGAGAEAFF
TRBJ1-1,TRBD1,NA,TRBV2,TGTGCCAGCAGTGACGACAGGGGCACTGAAGCTTTCTTT,CASSDDRGTEAFF
TRBJ1-1,NA,NA,TRBV6-6,TGTGCCACCCTCCTCGGGGGAGAAGCTTTCTTT,CATLLGGEAFF
TRBJ1-2,NA,NA,TRBV28,TGTGCCAGCAGTTTGGGGGGGGACGTCTTCCAGCGGGGCTACACCTTC,CASSLGGDVFQRGYTF
TRBJ2-7,NA,NA,TRBV6-6,TGTGCCAGCAGTTACGGGGGGACAGACTACGAGCAGTACTTC,CASSYGGTDYEQYF
TRBJ2-7,NA,NA,TRBV5-4,TGTGCCAGCAGCTCGCACATGGGCGGAAGCTCCTACGAGCAGTACTTC,CASSSHMGGSSYEQYF
TRBJ1-1,TRBD1,few,TRBV27,TGTGCCAGCAGTATAGGACAGGGCCACACTGAAGCTTTCTTT,CASSIGQGHTEAFF
TRBJ1-1,NA,NA,TRBV5-1,TGCGCCAGCAGATCGGGGAGGGAGGACCTTTTGGGAGATTTCTTT,CASRSGREDLLGDFF
TRBJ1-1,TRBD1,NA,TRBV5-1,TGCGCCAGCAGCGTGACAGGGACATCGGCTTTCTTT,CASSVTGTSAFF
TRBJ2-7,TRBD1,NA,TRBV19,TGTGCCAGTAGTATAGTTTCGACAGGGGACGAGCAGTACTTC,CASSIVSTGDEQYF
TRBJ1-1,NA,NA,TRBV7-2,TGTGCCAGCAGTTTAAGGGTTACTGAAGCTTTCTTT,CASSLRVTEAFF
TRBJ2-5,NA,NA,TRBV5-6,TGTGCCAGCAGCTTGGAACAGGGCCCACAAGAGACCCAGTACTTC,CASSLEQGPQETQYF
TRBJ2-7,TRBD2,NA,TRBV7-2,TGTGCCAGCAGCTTAGCGCGGGGGGCGTACGAGCAGTACTTC,CASSLARGAYEQYF
TRBJ2-5,NA,NA,TRBV19,TGTGCCAGTAGTACTGACTCCCCGGTTCAAGAGACCCAGTACTTC,CASSTDSPVQETQYF
TRBJ2-1,TRBD2,NA,TRBV5-4,TGTGCCAGCAGCTTGGCTAGCGGGGGGTACAATGAGCAGTTCTTC,CASSLASGGYNEQFF
TRBJ1-1,NA,NA,TRBV10-1,TGCGCCAGCAGTGGTTCTACTAACACTGAAGCTTTCTTT,CASSGSTNTEAFF
TRBJ1-1,NA,NA,TRBV5-1,TGCGCCAGCAGCTTGCACGAATACACTGAAGCTTTCTTT,CASSLHEYTEAFF
TRBJ2-2,TRBD2,once,TRBV6-5,TGTGCCAGCAGTTACGGGGGGGTCAACACCGGGGAGCTGTTTTTT,CASSYGGVNTGELFF
TRBJ1-2,NA,NA,TRBV10-1,TGCGCCAGCAGCCGAGACGGTGGGGATGGCTACACCTTC,CASSRDGGDGYTF
TRBJ1-1,NA,NA,TRBV6-1,TGTGCCGCCTCAAGCGGGGGGCAAGGCTCTGAAGCTTTCTTT,CAASSGGQGSEAFF
TRBJ1-6,NA,NA,TRBV5-1,TGCGCCAGCAGCGGGGAGGCCGATTCACCCCTCCACTTT,CASSGEADSPLHF
TRBJ1-6,NA,NA,TRBV5-5,TGTGCCAGCAGCAGGGGCGCGGATTCACCCCTCCACTTT,CASSRGADSPLHF
TRBJ1-4,NA,NA,TRBV30,TGTGCCTGGAGGCTGCGGCTAAGTAGCGAAAAACTGTTTTTT,CAWRLRLSSEKLFF
TRBJ1-1,NA,NA,TRBV7-9,TGTGCCAGCAGCGTTTTACAGGCGAACACTGAAGCTTTCTTT,CASSVLQANTEAFF
TRBJ1-2,NA,NA,TRBV5-4,TGTGCCAGCAGCTTTGACACAGGACAGGGCTACACCTTC,CASSFDTGQGYTF
TRBJ2-5,NA,few,TRBV7-7,TGTGCCAGCAGCTTATCGCCCGGGTTCCAAGAGACCCAGTACTTC,CASSLSPGFQETQYF
TRBJ1-3,NA,NA,TRBV5-5,TGTGCCAGCAGCCGCACAGGGTTAGGTGCTAGAATGAGCTCTGGAAACACCATATATTTT,CASSRTGLGARMSSGNTIYF
TRBJ2-7,NA,NA,TRBV27,TGTGCCAGCAGTGGGTCGAGGGGGGCAAGGTCCTACGAGCAGTACTTC,CASSGSRGARSYEQYF